The sequence of this TCR beta chain was determined in a study of shared clonotypes between healthy human individuals. Germline values: CDR1 GTSNPN, CDR2 SVGIG (reference sequence). The V segment lost 3 bases and the J segment 1 base; nucleotides outside the gene matches: 5. The CDR3 is 14 amino acids. In regard to this clone: Its antigen is unknown.

Repertoires were generated with immunoSEQ multiplex PCR, while TCRdb's copy carries only in-frame clones and drops some. This repertoire shows some 1.5 million clones, about 98% found once; its top ten account for about 0.42%. Broader study findings: Compared with memory subsets, naive subsets generally had larger estimated richness.

Sequenced: naive CD4+ T cells sorted from blood. As for subset: CD45RA+ positively selected. This receptor was identified in a man between 25 and 39 years old in good health. J is TRBJ2-5 and V is TRBV30; 7 bases fit TRBD2. This CDR3 is CAWRQWEGQETQYF. DNA of the CDR3: TGTGCCTGGAGGCAGTGGGAGGGCCAAGAGACCCAGTACTTC.